The present T cell receptor (beta chain) was sequenced within a study of T cell changes during pregnancy in multiple sclerosis. Libraries were prepared by immunoSEQ multiplex PCR; TCRdb keeps only in-frame clonotypes and omits some of them. In the table there are about 77,000 clones, 70% to 90% of which are singletons. Germline loops: CDR1 SQVTM, CDR2 ANQGSEA. The V end was cut by 6 bases, the J end by 2 bases, with 10 bases between. The CDR3 is made up of 12 amino acids. The source is a female donor with multiple sclerosis, enrolled in a pregnancy study. The chain has TRBV29-1 and TRBJ2-5, with no clear D. This sample comprised peripheral blood, obtained before pregnancy. In DNA form, the CDR3 reads TGCAGCGTCCAGGCCTATCAAGAGACCCAGTACTTC. It specifies CSVQAYQETQYF.